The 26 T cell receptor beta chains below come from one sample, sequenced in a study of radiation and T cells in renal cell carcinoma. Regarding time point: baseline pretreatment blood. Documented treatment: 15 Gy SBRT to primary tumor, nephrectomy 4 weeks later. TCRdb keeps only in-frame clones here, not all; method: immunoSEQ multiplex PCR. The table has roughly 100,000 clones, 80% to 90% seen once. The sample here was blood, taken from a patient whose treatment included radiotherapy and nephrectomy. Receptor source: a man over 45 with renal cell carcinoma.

The CDR3 region is CATIWNTGRDEAFF. CDR3 DNA sequence: TGTGCCACGATATGGAATACAGGGCGGGATGAAGCTTTCTTT. The rearrangement uses TRBV30 and TRBJ1-1; perhaps TRBD1 as D (6 bases). The V and J ends lost 8 bases and 7 bases respectively, with 23 bases between them. CDR1 is GTSNPN, CDR2 SVGIG, per germline (reference sequence). The CDR3 is 14 residues long.

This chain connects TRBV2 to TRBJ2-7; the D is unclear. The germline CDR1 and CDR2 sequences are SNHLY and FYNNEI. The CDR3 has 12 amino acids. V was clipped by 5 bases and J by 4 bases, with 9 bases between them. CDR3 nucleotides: TGTGCCAGCAGTTCCGACGGTTACGAGCAGTACTTC. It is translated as CASSSDGYEQYF.

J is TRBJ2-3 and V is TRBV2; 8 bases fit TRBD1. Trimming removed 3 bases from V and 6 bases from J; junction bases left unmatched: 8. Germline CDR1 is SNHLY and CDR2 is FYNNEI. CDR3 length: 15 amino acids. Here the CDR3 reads CASSDVGQGMDTQYF. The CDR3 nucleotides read TGTGCCAGCAGTGATGTAGGACAGGGTATGGATACGCAGTATTTT.

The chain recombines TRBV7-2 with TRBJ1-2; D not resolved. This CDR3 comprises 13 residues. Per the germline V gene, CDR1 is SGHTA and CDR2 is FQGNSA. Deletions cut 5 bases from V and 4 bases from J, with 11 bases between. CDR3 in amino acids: CASSPPRAYGYTF. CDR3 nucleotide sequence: TGTGCCAGCAGCCCTCCCCGGGCCTATGGCTACACCTTC.

The CDR3 DNA reads TGCGCCAGCAGCCAAGCCAGCAGGGGGTCCTACAATGAGCAGTTCTTC. Translated, it gives CASSQASRGSYNEQFF. This sequence joins TRBV4-3 and TRBJ2-1; 7 bases align to TRBD1. Germline CDR1 is LGHNA and CDR2 is YSLEER. The CDR3 is made up of 16 amino acids. Losses at the gene ends were 1 base for V and 1 base for J; bases not matched to a gene: 4.

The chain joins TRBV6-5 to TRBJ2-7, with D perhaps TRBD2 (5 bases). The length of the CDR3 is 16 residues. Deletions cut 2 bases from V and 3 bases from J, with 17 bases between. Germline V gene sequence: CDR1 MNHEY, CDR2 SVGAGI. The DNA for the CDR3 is TGTGCCAGCAGTTACGCAGAACCGGGATCAGGCTACGAGCAGTACTTC. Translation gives CASSYAEPGSGYEQYF.

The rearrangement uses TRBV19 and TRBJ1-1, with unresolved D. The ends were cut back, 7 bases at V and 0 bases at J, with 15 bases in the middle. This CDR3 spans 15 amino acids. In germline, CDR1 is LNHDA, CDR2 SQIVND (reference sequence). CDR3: CASIPRPGLNTEAFF. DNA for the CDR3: TGTGCCAGTATCCCGCGGCCGGGTCTGAACACTGAAGCTTTCTTT.

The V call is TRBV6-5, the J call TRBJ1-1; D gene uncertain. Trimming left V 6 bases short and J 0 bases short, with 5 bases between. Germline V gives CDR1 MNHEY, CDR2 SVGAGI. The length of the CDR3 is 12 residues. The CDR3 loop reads CASRRVNTEAFF. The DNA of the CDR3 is TGTGCCAGCAGAAGGGTGAACACTGAAGCTTTCTTT.

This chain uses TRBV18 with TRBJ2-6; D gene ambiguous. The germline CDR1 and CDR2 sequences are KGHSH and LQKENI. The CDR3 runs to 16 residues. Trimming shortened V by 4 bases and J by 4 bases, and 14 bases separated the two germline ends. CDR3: CASSLIQVRGANVLTF. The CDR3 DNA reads TGTGCCAGCTCACTTATCCAGGTCCGGGGGGCCAACGTCCTGACTTTC.

CDR3 nucleotide sequence: TGTGCCAGTAGTATGAAGGGGGGCAACAACTATGGCTACACCTTC. It yields the protein CASSMKGGNNYGYTF. The chain has TRBV19 and TRBJ1-2, with D perhaps TRBD1 (6 bases). The CDR3 runs to 15 residues. The V and J ends lost 3 bases and 2 bases respectively, with 13 bases between them. Germline V gene lookup returns CDR1 LNHDA and CDR2 SQIVND (reference sequence).

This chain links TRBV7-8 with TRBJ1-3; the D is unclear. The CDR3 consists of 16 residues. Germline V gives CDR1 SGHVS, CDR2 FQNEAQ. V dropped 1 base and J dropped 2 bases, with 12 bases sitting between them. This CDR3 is CASSLGPVTTGNTIYF. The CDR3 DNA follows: TGTGCCAGCAGCTTAGGTCCAGTAACTACTGGAAACACCATATATTTT.

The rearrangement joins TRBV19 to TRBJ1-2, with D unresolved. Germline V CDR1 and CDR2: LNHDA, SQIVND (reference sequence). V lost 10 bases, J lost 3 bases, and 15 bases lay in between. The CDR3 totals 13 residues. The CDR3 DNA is TGTGCCACCTGGGCCATTGCTTACTATGGCTACACCTTC. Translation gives CATWAIAYYGYTF.

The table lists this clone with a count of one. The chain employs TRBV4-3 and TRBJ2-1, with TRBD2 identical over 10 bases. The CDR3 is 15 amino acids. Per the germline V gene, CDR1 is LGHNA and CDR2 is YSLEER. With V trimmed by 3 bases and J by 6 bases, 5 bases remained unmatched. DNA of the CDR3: TGCGCCAGCAGCCACCAGCGGGGGGGCCCCAATGAGCAGTTCTTC. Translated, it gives CASSHQRGGPNEQFF.

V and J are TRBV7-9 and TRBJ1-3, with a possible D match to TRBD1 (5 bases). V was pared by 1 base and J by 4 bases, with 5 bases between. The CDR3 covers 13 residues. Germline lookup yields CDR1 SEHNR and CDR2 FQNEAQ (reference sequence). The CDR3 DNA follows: TGTGCCAGCAGCTTAGAGGGGGGAAACACCATATATTTT. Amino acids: CASSLEGGNTIYF.

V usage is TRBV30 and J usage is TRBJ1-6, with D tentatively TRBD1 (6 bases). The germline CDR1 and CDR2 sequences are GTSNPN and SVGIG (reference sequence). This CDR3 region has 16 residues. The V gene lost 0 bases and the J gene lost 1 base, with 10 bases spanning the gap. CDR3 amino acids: CAWSVAGASYNSPLHF. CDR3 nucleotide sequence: TGTGCCTGGAGTGTCGCGGGGGCATCCTATAATTCACCCCTCCACTTT.

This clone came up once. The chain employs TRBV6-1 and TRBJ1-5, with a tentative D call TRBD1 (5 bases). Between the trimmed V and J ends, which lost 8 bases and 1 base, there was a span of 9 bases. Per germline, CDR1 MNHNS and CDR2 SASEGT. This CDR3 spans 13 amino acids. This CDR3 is CASSGLSNQPQHF. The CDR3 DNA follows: TGTGCCAGCTCGGGGCTAAGCAATCAGCCCCAGCATTTT.

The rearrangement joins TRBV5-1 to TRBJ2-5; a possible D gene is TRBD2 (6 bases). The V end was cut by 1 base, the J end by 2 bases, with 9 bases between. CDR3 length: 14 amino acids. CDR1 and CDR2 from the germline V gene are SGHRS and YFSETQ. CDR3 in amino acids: CASSLSGDQETQYF. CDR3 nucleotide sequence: TGCGCCAGCAGCTTGTCGGGGGATCAAGAGACCCAGTACTTC. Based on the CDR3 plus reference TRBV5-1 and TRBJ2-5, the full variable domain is KAGVTQTPRYLIKTRGQQVTLSCSPISGHRSVSWYQQTPGQGLQFLFEYFSETQRNKGNFPGRFSGRQFSNSRSEMNVSTLELGDSALYLCASSLSGDQETQYFGPGTRLLVL.

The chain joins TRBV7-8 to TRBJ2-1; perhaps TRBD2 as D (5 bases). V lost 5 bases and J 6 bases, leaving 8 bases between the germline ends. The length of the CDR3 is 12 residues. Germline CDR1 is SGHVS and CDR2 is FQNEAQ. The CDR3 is CASSGRSNEQFF. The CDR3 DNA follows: TGTGCCAGCAGCGGGAGAAGCAATGAGCAGTTCTTC.

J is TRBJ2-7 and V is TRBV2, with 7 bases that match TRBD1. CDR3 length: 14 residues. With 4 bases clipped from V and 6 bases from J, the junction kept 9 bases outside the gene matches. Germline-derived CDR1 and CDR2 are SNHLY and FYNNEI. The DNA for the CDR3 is TGTGCCAGCAGTGGGAGACAGGGATCGGGCGAGCAGTACTTC. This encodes CASSGRQGSGEQYF.

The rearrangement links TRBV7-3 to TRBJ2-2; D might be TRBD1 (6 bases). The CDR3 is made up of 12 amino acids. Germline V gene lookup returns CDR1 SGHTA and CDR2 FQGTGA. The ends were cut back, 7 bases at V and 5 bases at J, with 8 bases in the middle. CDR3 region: CASKGETGELFF. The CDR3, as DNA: TGTGCCAGCAAGGGGGAAACCGGGGAGCTGTTTTTT.

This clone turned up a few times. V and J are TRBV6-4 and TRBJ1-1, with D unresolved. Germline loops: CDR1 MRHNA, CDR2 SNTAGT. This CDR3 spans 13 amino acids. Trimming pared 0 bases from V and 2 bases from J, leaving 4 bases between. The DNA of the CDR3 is TGTGCCAGCAGTGACTCAGGCAACACTGAAGCTTTCTTT. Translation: CASSDSGNTEAFF.

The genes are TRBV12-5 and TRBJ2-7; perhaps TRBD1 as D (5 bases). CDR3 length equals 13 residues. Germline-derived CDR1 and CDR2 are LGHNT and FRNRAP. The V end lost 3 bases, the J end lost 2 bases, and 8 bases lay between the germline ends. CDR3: CASGFQGTYEQYF. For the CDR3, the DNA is TGTGCTAGTGGTTTTCAGGGTACCTACGAGCAGTACTTC.

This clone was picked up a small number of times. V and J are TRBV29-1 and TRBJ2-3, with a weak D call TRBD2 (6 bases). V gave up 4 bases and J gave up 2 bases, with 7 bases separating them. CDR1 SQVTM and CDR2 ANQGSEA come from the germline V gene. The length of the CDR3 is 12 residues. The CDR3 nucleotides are TGCAGCGTTGGCGGGGACACAGATACGCAGTATTTT. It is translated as CSVGGDTDTQYF.

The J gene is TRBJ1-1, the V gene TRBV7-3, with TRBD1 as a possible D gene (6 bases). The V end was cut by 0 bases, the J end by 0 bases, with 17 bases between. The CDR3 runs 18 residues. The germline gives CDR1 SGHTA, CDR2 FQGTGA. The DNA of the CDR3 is TGTGCCAGCAGCTTAACTGCAGGGAAGGGGGACATGAACACTGAAGCTTTCTTT. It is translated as CASSLTAGKGDMNTEAFF.

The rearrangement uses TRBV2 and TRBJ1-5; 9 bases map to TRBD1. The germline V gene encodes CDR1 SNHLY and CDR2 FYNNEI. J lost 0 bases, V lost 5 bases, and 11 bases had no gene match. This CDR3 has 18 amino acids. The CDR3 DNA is TGTGCCAGCAGTCGGGGTCTCCGGGACAGGGTTAGCAATCAGCCCCAGCATTTT. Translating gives CASSRGLRDRVSNQPQHF.

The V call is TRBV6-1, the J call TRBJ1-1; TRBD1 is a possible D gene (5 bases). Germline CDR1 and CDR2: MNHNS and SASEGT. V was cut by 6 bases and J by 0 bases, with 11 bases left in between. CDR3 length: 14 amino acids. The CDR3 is CASSPTVMNTEAFF. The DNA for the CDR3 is TGTGCCAGCAGCCCGACAGTTATGAACACTGAAGCTTTCTTT.